The present entry profiles one T cell receptor beta chain with its context. Amplification targeted the TCR beta CDR3 regions, with RNA transcripts as the source material. First-round RT-PCR used HTBI primers; second-round multiplex PCR followed. TCRdb independently ran MiXCR on the multiplex PCR reads; one entry per CDR3 protein. The table records roughly 400,000 distinct CDR3 sequences, about 17% of them present only once. Physicians reached a diagnosis by relying on clinical symptoms, serum thyroxine, TRAb, thyroid ultrasound and orbital computed tomography. Sampling approximately 11 ml of fresh peripheral blood provided the PBMCs. This CDR3 is 14 amino acids long. Germline V gene sequence: CDR1 LNHNV, CDR2 YYDKDF (reference sequence). Trimming cost V 9 bases and J 0 bases; bases outside gene matches: 5. The source of the sample is a study of Graves' ophthalmopathy and Graves' hyperthyroidism. Study context: No treatment had been given when peripheral blood was collected at initial diagnosis.

Material for sequencing was peripheral blood. The sequence derives from a woman in her late teens or twenties with Graves' ophthalmopathy. This chain connects TRBV15 to TRBJ1-1; 9 nucleotides match TRBD1. As DNA, the CDR3 is TGTGCCACTAGACAGGGGGTGGTGAACACTGAAGCTTTCTTT. Protein sequence: CATRQGVVNTEAFF. The full variable domain, completed using reference TRBV15 and TRBJ1-1, is DAMVIQNPRYQVTQFGKPVTLSCSQTLNHNVMYWYQQKSSQAPKLLFHYYDKDFNNEADTPDNFQSRRPNTSFCFLDIRSPGLGDTAMYLCATRQGVVNTEAFFGQGTRLTVV.